The 11 T cell receptor beta chains below come from one sample, sequenced in a study of T cells after yellow fever vaccination. From the 5' RACE reads, TCRdb called clonotypes with MiXCR, one entry per CDR3 protein. The sample lists about 300,000 distinct CDR3 sequences; 7.5% to 9.5% were seen once. The sample in question was CD4+ T cells sorted from PBMCs, obtained 5 days after the yellow fever booster vaccination. The receptors were sampled from a man aged 18 to 30 who received the YFV17D yellow fever vaccine.

This clonotype was picked up a small number of times. This chain links TRBV7-2 with TRBJ1-4, with 8 bases fitting TRBD1. Per the germline V gene, CDR1 is SGHTA and CDR2 is FQGNSA. This CDR3 region has 16 residues. Trimming took 5 bases from V and 8 from J; bases not matched to a gene: 13. The CDR3 reads CASSEHSGTGGEKLFF. CDR3 sequence (DNA): TGTGCCAGCAGCGAACACTCCGGGACAGGCGGCGAAAAACTGTTTTTT.

The J gene is TRBJ2-5, the V gene TRBV25-1; 7 bases fit TRBD1. Per the germline V gene, CDR1 is MGHDK and CDR2 is SYGVNS. Losses at the gene ends were 4 bases for V and 4 bases for J; bases not matched to a gene: 18. CDR3 size: 18 residues. This CDR3 is CASSGAPGQERAGETQYF. Written as DNA, the CDR3 is TGTGCCAGCAGTGGGGCTCCCGGACAGGAGCGTGCCGGAGAGACCCAGTACTTC.

Concerning this clonotype itself: The junction does not match germline at one end; this may be a read error. The gene calls are TRBV5-1 and TRBJ2-5; D is uncertain. Germline CDR1 SGHRS, CDR2 YFSETQ. There are 13 residues in the CDR3. The CDR3 is CASSLSPQGTQYF. CDR3 nucleotides: TGCGCCAGCAGCCTCTCGCCCCAAGGGACCCAGTACTTC. The full variable domain, in which reference TRBV5-1 and TRBJ2-5 provide the parts outside the CDR3, is KAGVTQTPRYLIKTRGQQVTLSCSPISGHRSVSWYQQTPGQGLQFLFEYFSETQRNKGNFPGRFSGRQFSNSRSEMNVSTLELGDSALYLCASSLSPQGTQYFGPGTRLLVL.

CDR3 in DNA: TGTGCCAGCAGCCTCCGGGGACATCTTACCCGCGAATCTCCCCTCCACTTT. It translates to CASSLRGHLTRESPLHF. The J gene is TRBJ1-6, the V gene TRBV7-2; perhaps TRBD1 as D (6 bases). The CDR3 runs to 17 residues. The ends were cut back, 5 bases at V and 13 bases at J, with 27 bases in the middle. The V gene's germline CDR1 is SGHTA and CDR2 FQGNSA. The full variable domain, completed using reference TRBV7-2 and TRBJ1-6, is GAGVSQSPSNKVTEKGKDVELRCDPISGHTALYWYRQSLGQGLEFLIYFQGNSAPDKSGLPSDRFSAERTGGSVSTLTIQRTQQEDSAVYLCASSLRGHLTRESPLHFGNGTRLTVT.

The CDR3 reads CASSYLPHNTYSPLHF. For the CDR3, the DNA is TGTGCCAGCAGTTACCTACCCCACAATACCTATTCACCCCTCCACTTT. J is TRBJ1-6 and V is TRBV6-5; D unclear. CDR3 length: 16 residues. V lost 2 bases to trimming and J lost 8 bases, with 16 bases between them. Germline V gene lookup returns CDR1 MNHEY and CDR2 SVGAGI.

This clonotype was detected only a few times. The chain carries TRBV15 and TRBJ2-5; D remains ambiguous. Germline CDR1 LNHNV, CDR2 YYDKDF (reference sequence). Trimming took off 0 bases at V and 1 base at J, with 12 bases between the two ends. This CDR3 is 16 amino acids long. The CDR3 is CATSREGKRAQETQYF. The CDR3 nucleotides read TGTGCCACCAGCAGAGAGGGGAAACGGGCCCAAGAGACCCAGTACTTC.

The V and J genes are TRBV11-2 and TRBJ2-7, with TRBD1 identical over 8 bases. Looked up from germline, CDR1 is SGHAT and CDR2 is FQNNGV. The CDR3 sequence is 14 residues long. Trimming took 4 bases from V and 5 from J; bases not matched to a gene: 7. The CDR3 spells CASSSVRGRNEQYV. The CDR3 bases are TGTGCCAGCAGCTCAGTCAGGGGGCGGAACGAGCAGTACGTC.

This sequence joins TRBV4-3 and TRBJ2-2; no definite D call. The germline V and J ends were trimmed by 0 bases and 0 bases, with 8 bases remaining between them. CDR3 length: 16 residues. In germline, CDR1 is LGHNA, CDR2 YSLEER. In DNA, the CDR3 is TGCGCCAGCAGCCAAGATCAACTGGCGAACACCGGGGAGCTGTTTTTT. Its protein is CASSQDQLANTGELFF.

The rearrangement uses TRBV5-1 and TRBJ1-1; D ambiguous. The CDR3 runs 15 residues. Trimming stripped 2 bases from V and 2 bases from J, with 13 bases between. Germline V gene sequence: CDR1 SGHRS, CDR2 YFSETQ. The DNA of the CDR3 is TGCGCCAGCAGCTTTGCTAGGCGGGAAAACACTGAAGCTTTCTTT. Translating gives CASSFARRENTEAFF.

This clonotype was counted at least ten times. The chain has TRBV9 and TRBJ2-2; weak D call: TRBD2 (6 bases). The CDR3 is 15 amino acids. From germline, CDR1 is SGDLS and CDR2 YYNGEE. Trimming took 0 bases from V and 5 from J, leaving 11 bases between them. DNA of the CDR3: TGTGCCAGCAGCGTAGAAGGGAGGTTAACCGGGGAGCTGTTTTTT. It is translated as CASSVEGRLTGELFF. The entire variable domain, with the rest obtained from reference TRBV9 and TRBJ2-2, is as follows: DSGVTQTPKHLITATGQRVTLRCSPRSGDLSVYWYQQSLDQGLQFLIQYYNGEERAKGNILERFSAQQFPDLHSELNLSSLELGDSALYFCASSVEGRLTGELFFGEGSRLTVL.

This clonotype was picked up a small number of times. This sequence joins TRBV12-3 or TRBV12-4 and TRBJ2-4, with 8 bases fitting TRBD2. J lost 8 bases, V lost 3 bases, and 9 bases had no gene match. The CDR3 runs 15 residues. This chain's CDR3 is CASSFSGGGPYIQYF. In nucleotides, the CDR3 is TGTGCCAGCAGTTTTAGCGGCGGGGGGCCTTACATTCAGTACTTC.